Listed here are 22 T cell receptor beta chains from one sample, sequenced in a study of T cell responses to AZD1222 COVID-19 vaccine. Assay used: immunoSEQ multiplex PCR; TCRdb lists only in-frame clones, some missing. This sample has about 150,000 clones, with about 90% found just once. The specimen was peripheral blood, collected 28 days after the second dose of the MenACWY control vaccine. The receptors derive from an adult who received the MenACWY meningococcal vaccine as a control.

This chain links TRBV28 with TRBJ1-2; D call uncertain. Germline V CDR1 and CDR2: MDHEN, SYDVKM. Deletions cut 6 bases from V and 0 bases from J, with 14 bases between. The CDR3 covers 15 residues. In nucleotides, the CDR3 is TGTGCCAGCAGCTCTCCTGAGGGAGCTAACTATGGCTACACCTTC. Translated, it gives CASSSPEGANYGYTF.

CDR3 DNA: TGTGCCAGCAGCCCCAGCGGGAGATCGGTCAGCACAGATACGCAGTATTTT. Amino acid sequence: CASSPSGRSVSTDTQYF. The chain joins TRBV7-2 to TRBJ2-3; 8 bases agree with TRBD2. This CDR3 has 17 amino acids. CDR1 and CDR2 from the germline V gene are SGHTA and FQGNSA. With 5 bases clipped from V and 0 bases from J, the junction kept 10 bases outside the gene matches.

The gene calls are TRBV27 and TRBJ2-3; weak D call: TRBD1 (6 bases). This CDR3 region has 14 residues. V was shortened by 5 bases and J by 0 bases, with 9 bases between the two germline ends. The germline gives CDR1 MNHEY, CDR2 SMNVEV (reference sequence). The DNA for the CDR3 is TGTGCCAGCAGTCGACAGGCTAGCACAGATACGCAGTATTTT. Translation gives CASSRQASTDTQYF.

The genes are TRBV5-4 and TRBJ2-5; D may be TRBD1 or TRBD2 (5 bases each). The CDR3 runs to 14 residues. Germline V gene lookup returns CDR1 SGHNT and CDR2 YYREEE (reference sequence). V shed 4 bases and J shed 2 bases, with 12 bases lying between them. In DNA, the CDR3 is TGTGCCAGCAGCGGGGGACCTAATCAAGAGACCCAGTACTTC. Its protein is CASSGGPNQETQYF.

The chain is built from TRBV27 and TRBJ2-7; 7 bases are a match to TRBD2. V was clipped by 1 base and J by 0 bases; unmatched bases: 6. The germline gives CDR1 MNHEY, CDR2 SMNVEV (reference sequence). This CDR3 has 16 amino acids. The CDR3 DNA reads TGTGCCAGCAGTTTATTTTGGGGGGGGAGCTCCTACGAGCAGTACTTC. Translated, it gives CASSLFWGGSSYEQYF.

The V call is TRBV12-3 or TRBV12-4, the J call TRBJ1-6; 7 bases are shared with TRBD1. V trimming: 5 bases; J trimming: 8 bases; junction bases outside the gene matches: 3. There are 13 residues in the CDR3. The CDR3 loop reads CASSVDRDSPLHF. CDR3 sequence (DNA): TGTGCCAGCAGTGTTGACAGGGATTCACCCCTCCACTTT.

The CDR3 DNA follows: TGTGCCAGCAGTTTAGGGACAGGGACAGTCTCACCCCTCCACTTT. This translates into CASSLGTGTVSPLHF. The chain employs TRBV28 and TRBJ1-6; 9 bases are a match to TRBD1. Germline V gene sequence: CDR1 MDHEN, CDR2 SYDVKM. After removal of 2 bases from V and 10 bases from J, the junction contained 6 bases not matched to a gene. The length of the CDR3 is 15 residues.

V gene TRBV9 combines with J gene TRBJ1-4; D ambiguous. The CDR3 is 16 residues long. The V gene lost 3 bases and the J gene lost 4 bases, with 16 bases spanning the gap. Germline CDR1 is SGDLS and CDR2 is YYNGEE. The CDR3 nucleotides are TGTGCCAGCAGCGCCGGACCTTTGGGAGGTAATGAAAAACTGTTTTTT. This encodes CASSAGPLGGNEKLFF.

The chain combines TRBV6-5 with TRBJ2-7, with D maybe TRBD2 (7 bases). CDR3 size: 14 residues. The V end lost 7 bases, the J end lost 2 bases, and 15 bases lay between the germline ends. The germline V gene has CDR1 MNHEY and CDR2 SVGAGI. The CDR3 DNA follows: TGTGCCAGCAACACCCCGGGGGGCCCCTACGAGCAGTACTTC. Encoded protein: CASNTPGGPYEQYF.

This chain uses TRBV5-4 with TRBJ2-7; 9 bases line up with TRBD1. The V gene's germline CDR1 is SGHNT and CDR2 YYREEE (reference sequence). Trimming took 0 bases from V and 3 from J; bases not matched to a gene: 1. This CDR3 comprises 14 residues. As DNA, the CDR3 is TGTGCCAGCAGCTTGGGGGGACAGGGCTACGAGCAGTACTTC. Translating it yields CASSLGGQGYEQYF.

The V and J genes are TRBV24-1 and TRBJ2-1; D is uncertain. Trimming shortened V by 1 base and J by 7 bases, and 7 bases separated the two germline ends. The length of the CDR3 is 13 residues. CDR1 and CDR2 from the germline V gene are KGHDR and SFDVKD. CDR3 in DNA: TGTGCCACCAGTGATTTAAGGGTTAATGAGCAGTTCTTC. It yields the protein CATSDLRVNEQFF.

V gene TRBV15 combines with J gene TRBJ2-5; no reliable D call. The CDR3 spans 13 residues. V was pared by 5 bases and J by 7 bases, with 14 bases between. Germline-derived CDR1 and CDR2 are LNHNV and YYDKDF (reference sequence). The CDR3 here is CATSPPEWGTQYF. The CDR3 bases are TGTGCCACCAGCCCCCCTGAGTGGGGGACCCAGTACTTC.

This chain connects TRBV28 to TRBJ2-7; maybe TRBD1 (6 bases). V gave up 6 bases and J gave up 0 bases, with 15 bases separating them. This CDR3 is 15 amino acids long. Germline lookup yields CDR1 MDHEN and CDR2 SYDVKM. CDR3 protein: CASRETGPSSYEQYF. CDR3 DNA: TGTGCCAGCAGAGAGACAGGTCCAAGCTCCTACGAGCAGTACTTC.

This clone has only one observation. The CDR3 sequence: CASSQDRNAEAFF. The CDR3 DNA reads TGCGCCAGCAGCCAAGATCGAAACGCTGAAGCTTTCTTT. This rearrangement joins TRBV4-3 to TRBJ1-1, with no clear D. The CDR3 spans 13 residues. The germline V and J ends were trimmed by 0 bases and 6 bases, with 8 bases remaining between them. Per germline, CDR1 LGHNA and CDR2 YSLEER.

Only a few counts were recorded for this clone. The chain has TRBV6-2 or TRBV6-3 and TRBJ2-1; TRBD2 agrees at 9 bases. J was trimmed by 4 bases and V by 5 bases; bases with no gene match: 3. The germline CDR1 and CDR2 sequences are MNHEY and SVGEGT. This CDR3 is 14 amino acids long. In DNA, the CDR3 is TGTGCCAGCAGTACTCTAGCGGGGTACAATGAGCAGTTCTTC. Protein sequence: CASSTLAGYNEQFF.

This clone was seen a few times. The chain employs TRBV6-4 and TRBJ1-5, with D tentatively TRBD1 (6 bases). The germline V gene has CDR1 MRHNA and CDR2 SNTAGT. The V end was cut by 10 bases, the J end by 3 bases, with 16 bases between. The CDR3 is 14 amino acids. CDR3 loop: CANVGGQSNQPQHF. For the CDR3, the DNA is TGTGCCAATGTTGGGGGACAATCCAATCAGCCCCAGCATTTT.

The chain joins TRBV5-8 to TRBJ2-7, with a possible D match to TRBD2 (5 bases). Germline V CDR1 and CDR2: SGHTS, YDEGEE. The CDR3 runs to 12 residues. V lost 0 bases, J lost 9 bases, and 10 bases lay in between. The CDR3 sequence is CASSLAKAGQYF. CDR3 nucleotide sequence: TGTGCCAGCAGCTTGGCTAAGGCGGGGCAGTACTTC.

The chain is built from TRBV7-2 and TRBJ1-1; possible D gene TRBD1, 5 bases. The V end was cut by 5 bases, the J end by 3 bases, with 19 bases between. Germline lookup yields CDR1 SGHTA and CDR2 FQGNSA. CDR3 length: 16 residues. The CDR3 loop reads CASSVAGVREDTEAFF. The CDR3 DNA reads TGTGCCAGCAGCGTGGCGGGGGTTCGGGAGGACACTGAAGCTTTCTTT.

CDR3 in DNA: TGTGCCAGCAGTTTTAGTGGCGAGCAGTACTTC. This translates into CASSFSGEQYF. The V call is TRBV5-6, the J call TRBJ2-7; no firm D call. Germline lookup yields CDR1 SGHDT and CDR2 YYEEEE. The CDR3 sequence is 11 residues long. V shed 5 bases and J shed 6 bases, with 9 bases lying between them.

This rearrangement joins TRBV3-1 (or the pseudogene TRBV3-2) to TRBJ2-6; D is uncertain. There are 17 residues in the CDR3. Trimming stripped 4 bases from V and 4 bases from J, with 17 bases between. Per germline, CDR1 LGHDT and CDR2 YNNKEL (reference sequence). CDR3 DNA sequence: TGTGCCAGCAGCCCTCTGTTGTCTGTGAGGGGGGCCAACGTCCTGACTTTC. Translating gives CASSPLLSVRGANVLTF.

The V call is TRBV20-1, the J call TRBJ2-3; the D is unclear. Per the germline V gene, CDR1 is DFQATT and CDR2 is SNEGSKA (reference sequence). The CDR3 spans 11 residues. V was clipped by 6 bases and J by 6 bases, with 10 bases between them. CDR3 protein: CSAATHDTQYF. The CDR3 coding sequence is TGCAGTGCAGCTACCCACGATACGCAGTATTTT.

The chain combines TRBV5-4 with TRBJ2-7, with 9 nucleotides matching TRBD2. CDR1 SGHNT and CDR2 YYREEE come from the germline V gene (reference sequence). This CDR3 has 16 amino acids. J was trimmed by 2 bases and V by 4 bases; bases with no gene match: 10. CDR3 sequence: CASSRATSGLTYEQYF. DNA for the CDR3: TGTGCCAGCAGCCGGGCGACTAGCGGATTAACCTACGAGCAGTACTTC.